The 11 T cell receptor beta chains reported below all come from one sample, sequenced in a study of cytomegalovirus exposure and HLA in healthy donors. The PCR used 60 Vbeta and 13 Jbeta primers. Generated by immunoSEQ multiplex PCR, the TCRdb table keeps only in-frame clones and is missing some. The data hold more than 150,000 clones, with 70% to 90% observed a single time. The specimen was PBMCs. The receptors here all came from a woman between 18 and 29 years old in good health and CMV-seronegative.

The chain joins TRBV4-2 to TRBJ2-5; 9 nucleotides align to TRBD1. The end of the DNA is better explained by TRBJ2-7, so the J call may be wrong. This CDR3 comprises 17 residues. Germline V CDR1 and CDR2: LGHNA, YNFKEQ. CDR3 in amino acids: CASSQATPGQGQYEQYF. In nucleotides, the CDR3 is TGTGCCAGCAGCCAAGCGACTCCGGGACAGGGACAATACGAGCAGTACTTC.

The J gene is TRBJ2-1, the V gene TRBV11-3; 8 bases align to TRBD2. This CDR3 contains 16 residues. Germline CDR1 SGHNT, CDR2 YENEEA. V lost 3 bases, J lost 8 bases, and 12 bases stayed unmatched. This CDR3 reads CASSFGTRMFVDEQFF. The DNA for the CDR3 is TGTGCCAGCAGCTTTGGGACTAGAATGTTTGTCGATGAGCAGTTCTTC.

This sequence joins TRBV19 and TRBJ1-1, with TRBD1 as a possible D gene (6 bases). This CDR3 contains 15 residues. V lost 6 bases and J 0 bases, leaving 14 bases between the germline ends. In germline, CDR1 is LNHDA, CDR2 SQIVND (reference sequence). CDR3 bases: TGTGCCAGTAGGACGGGGGGACAAGTGAACACTGAAGCTTTCTTT. Protein product: CASRTGGQVNTEAFF.

This chain uses TRBV9 with TRBJ2-6; 13 nucleotides match TRBD2. Germline CDR1 is SGDLS and CDR2 is YYNGEE. This CDR3 is 16 amino acids long. Germline trimming cut 3 bases from V and 11 bases from J; bases unmatched to any gene: 8. In DNA, the CDR3 is TGTGCCAGCAGCGAGACTAGCGGGAGGTCCGCTGACGTCCTGACTTTC. Translated, it gives CASSETSGRSADVLTF.

This clone was detected once. The genes are TRBV9 and TRBJ2-6, with D possibly matching TRBD2 (5 bases). The V gene lost 4 bases and the J gene lost 0 bases, with 11 bases spanning the gap. The CDR3 runs to 16 residues. CDR1 is SGDLS and CDR2 is YYNGEE in the germline V gene. The CDR3, as DNA: TGTGCCAGCAGCCCGCGGGCCCTCTCTGGGGCCAACGTCCTGACTTTC. It translates to CASSPRALSGANVLTF. Supplemented by reference TRBV9 and TRBJ2-6, the full variable domain reads DSGVTQTPKHLITATGQRVTLRCSPRSGDLSVYWYQQSLDQGLQFLIQYYNGEERAKGNILERFSAQQFPDLHSELNLSSLELGDSALYFCASSPRALSGANVLTFGAGSRLTVL.

The chain combines TRBV18 with TRBJ1-2, with TRBD1 matching 7 bases. CDR3 length equals 14 residues. CDR1 and CDR2 from the germline V gene are KGHSH and LQKENI. The J segment lost 4 bases and the V segment lost 3 bases, leaving 5 bases of the junction unmatched. The CDR3 DNA reads as TGTGCCAGCTCACCTGACAGGGTTGGCTATGGCTACACCTTC. This gives the protein CASSPDRVGYGYTF.

This clone was recorded a few times. The V and J genes are TRBV28 and TRBJ1-1; unclear D gene. The germline V gene has CDR1 MDHEN and CDR2 SYDVKM. With 5 bases removed from V and 3 bases from J, the gap between germline ends came to 4 bases. The CDR3 contains 11 residues. The CDR3 region is CASSIDTEAFF. The CDR3, as DNA: TGTGCCAGCAGTATAGACACTGAAGCTTTCTTT. Variable domain in full (rest from reference TRBV28 and TRBJ1-1): DVKVTQSSRYLVKRTGEKVFLECVQDMDHENMFWYRQDPGLGLRLIYFSYDVKMKEKGDIPEGYSVSREKKERFSLILESASTNQTSMYLCASSIDTEAFFGQGTRLTVV.

J is TRBJ2-5 and V is TRBV5-1, with 11 bases lining up with TRBD2. Germline trimming cut 0 bases from V and 4 bases from J; bases unmatched to any gene: 8. The CDR3 runs to 17 residues. CDR1 and CDR2 (germline): SGHRS, YFSETQ. The CDR3 reads CASSLDPIAGGRETQYF. CDR3 DNA sequence: TGCGCCAGCAGCTTGGACCCCATAGCGGGAGGGCGAGAGACCCAGTACTTC.

This clone has just a few counts. The CDR3 region has the DNA TGTGCCAGCAGTCCACTAGCGGGGGGACTAAGCTCCTACAATGAGCAGTTCTTC. Translated: CASSPLAGGLSSYNEQFF. The rearrangement uses TRBV28 and TRBJ2-1; TRBD2 matches at 12 bases. In germline, CDR1 is MDHEN, CDR2 SYDVKM. The V segment lost 5 bases and the J segment 0 bases; nucleotides outside the gene matches: 8. The CDR3 totals 18 residues.

The chain carries TRBV19 and TRBJ2-1, with TRBD2 identical over 9 bases. After removal of 3 bases from V and 4 bases from J, the junction contained 7 bases not matched to a gene. The CDR3 is 16 residues long. The germline V gene encodes CDR1 LNHDA and CDR2 SQIVND (reference sequence). The CDR3 coding sequence is TGTGCCAGTAGTATTCGCGGGAGGGCACAATACAATGAGCAGTTCTTC. Encoded protein: CASSIRGRAQYNEQFF.

The chain recombines TRBV9 with TRBJ2-5; a weak D match, TRBD2 (5 bases). The V gene's germline CDR1 is SGDLS and CDR2 YYNGEE. Deletions cut 0 bases from V and 4 bases from J, with 7 bases between. The CDR3 covers 13 residues. CDR3 coding DNA: TGTGCCAGCAGCGTAGGAGAGGGAGAGACCCAGTACTTC. Translating gives CASSVGEGETQYF.